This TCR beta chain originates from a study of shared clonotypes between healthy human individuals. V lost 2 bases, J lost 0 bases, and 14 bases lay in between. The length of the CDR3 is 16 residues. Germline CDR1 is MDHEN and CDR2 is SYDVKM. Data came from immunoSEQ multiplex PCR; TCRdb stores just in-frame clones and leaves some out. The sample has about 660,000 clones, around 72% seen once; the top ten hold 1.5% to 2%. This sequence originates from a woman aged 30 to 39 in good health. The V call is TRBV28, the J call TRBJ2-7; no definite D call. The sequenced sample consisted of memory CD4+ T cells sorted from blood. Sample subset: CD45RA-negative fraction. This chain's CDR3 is CASSLIGARSSYEQYF. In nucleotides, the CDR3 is TGTGCCAGCAGTTTAATCGGTGCCAGGAGCTCCTACGAGCAGTACTTC.